This note documents a single T cell receptor (beta chain) sequence. Its antigen remains unidentified. This sample is part of a study of CD8+CD57+ T cells in acquired aplastic anemia. Study overall: Sorted CD4+ and CD8+ cells yielded roughly 3.4 ug of DNA on average. Findings and limits, study-wide: Patients versus controls showed no significant CD8+ Simpson's diversity difference. Patients and controls had in common fewer than 30 CD8+ CDR3 sequences.

Using genomic DNA as the template, TCR beta VDJ and CDR3 profiling was carried out. TCRdb reanalysed the reads using MiXCR and keeps one entry per CDR3 protein. The sample has a few hundred thousand distinct CDR3 sequences; 55% to 75% are singletons. CDR1 SQVTM and CDR2 ANQGSEA come from the germline V gene. The germline V and J ends were trimmed by 5 bases and 1 base, with 17 bases remaining between them. This CDR3 is built from 15 residues. This TCR derives from a human donor in good health, serving as a control. The chain joins TRBV29-1 to TRBJ1-1; maybe TRBD1 (6 bases). Sequenced material: sorted CD4+, CD8+, or CD8+CD57+ T cells (not recorded which) from PBMCs. CDR3 DNA sequence: TGCAGCGTTCTCGACCAGGGAGGGGGGAACACTGAAGCTTTCTTT. The encoded protein is CSVLDQGGGNTEAFF.